Following are 17 T cell receptor beta chains from one sample sequenced in a study of identical twins. MiXCR, applied by TCRdb to the 5' RACE reads, yields one record per CDR3 protein. The sample yields about 660,000 distinct CDR3 sequences, about 9.4% seen once. These sequences were also reported in another study, on yellow fever vaccine responses in identical twins.

Sequenced input: PBMCs. Receptors were obtained from a young woman in good health.

The chain links TRBV28 to TRBJ2-7; 9 nucleotides match TRBD2. The germline V gene has CDR1 MDHEN and CDR2 SYDVKM. V gave up 5 bases and J gave up 6 bases; unmatched junction bases: 11. CDR3 length: 15 residues. The DNA of the CDR3 is TGTGCCAGCAGTCCCCCAGGCGGGCGGGAGGGCGAGCAGTACTTC. Residues: CASSPPGGREGEQYF.

This clonotype was seen a handful of times. The chain employs TRBV3-1 and TRBJ2-7; 12 nucleotides agree with TRBD2. V was pared by 0 bases and J by 5 bases, with 8 bases of the junction left unmatched. Germline V lookup: CDR1 LGHDT, CDR2 YNNKEL (reference sequence). This CDR3 spans 17 amino acids. The CDR3 DNA follows: TGTGCCAGCAGCCAAGATTTACGACTAGCGGGAGTCAACGAGCAGTACTTC. Its protein is CASSQDLRLAGVNEQYF.

This chain links TRBV27 with TRBJ2-3, with TRBD2 identical over 7 bases. This CDR3 region has 18 residues. The germline V gene encodes CDR1 MNHEY and CDR2 SMNVEV (reference sequence). With 8 bases clipped from V and 5 bases from J, the junction kept 22 bases outside the gene matches. CDR3 residues: CASALRPSGRERIDTQYF. Written as DNA, the CDR3 is TGTGCCAGCGCATTACGACCCTCGGGGCGGGAGCGGATAGATACGCAGTATTTT.

The chain links TRBV11-2 to TRBJ2-1; D call uncertain. V lost 1 base and J 8 bases, leaving 15 bases between the germline ends. This CDR3 is built from 15 residues. Germline V gives CDR1 SGHAT, CDR2 FQNNGV. CDR3 coding DNA: TGTGCCAGCAGCTTAGCCCTCGGCCCCGCCTATGAGCAGTTCTTC. Protein sequence: CASSLALGPAYEQFF.

The chain recombines TRBV7-2 with TRBJ2-1, with TRBD1 matching over 9 bases. The V and J ends lost 5 bases and 5 bases, in that order; junction bases with no gene match: 10. The germline V gene has CDR1 SGHTA and CDR2 FQGNSA. The CDR3 spans 16 residues. The CDR3 region is CASSPNRDRDDNEQFF. CDR3 sequence (DNA): TGTGCCAGCAGCCCGAACCGGGACAGGGACGACAATGAGCAGTTCTTC.

This clonotype was detected many times. This rearrangement joins TRBV3-1 to TRBJ2-3; unclear D gene. From germline, CDR1 is LGHDT and CDR2 YNNKEL (reference sequence). V was shortened by 2 bases and J by 6 bases, with 24 bases between the two germline ends. The CDR3 loop spans 18 amino acids. CDR3: CASSQTPRDGLGKDTQYF. As DNA, the CDR3 is TGTGCCAGCAGCCAAACACCCAGAGACGGCCTCGGAAAGGATACGCAGTATTTT.

This clonotype has a count of ten or more. The rearrangement links TRBV20-1 to TRBJ2-5, with D tentatively TRBD1 (7 bases). V shed 3 bases and J shed 3 bases, with 17 bases lying between them. This CDR3 is built from 15 residues. Germline CDR1 reads DFQATT; CDR2 reads SNEGSKA (reference sequence). CDR3: CSASERRGDKETQYF. Here the CDR3 DNA reads TGCAGTGCTAGTGAACGCAGGGGGGATAAAGAGACCCAGTACTTC.

This clonotype was detected only a few times. The chain has TRBV27 and TRBJ2-7; D is unresolved. This CDR3 spans 13 amino acids. Trimming took 3 bases from V and 3 from J, leaving 9 bases between them. Germline CDR1 reads MNHEY; CDR2 reads SMNVEV (reference sequence). The CDR3 sequence: CASSFGDHYEQYF. CDR3 nucleotide sequence: TGTGCCAGCAGTTTTGGAGACCACTACGAGCAGTACTTC.

The rearrangement joins TRBV20-1 to TRBJ2-5; D may be TRBD2 (7 bases). The CDR3 has 17 residues. The germline V gene encodes CDR1 DFQATT and CDR2 SNEGSKA (reference sequence). Trimming removed 0 bases at V and 4 bases at J, with 21 bases between. CDR3 protein: CSARDLGGGGSTETQYF. The CDR3 nucleotides are TGCAGTGCTAGAGATTTAGGGGGAGGCGGGAGCACAGAGACCCAGTACTTC.

This clonotype appeared many times. The V call is TRBV12-3 or TRBV12-4, the J call TRBJ1-5, with D uncertain. This CDR3 is 15 amino acids long. Trimming pared 3 bases from V and 2 bases from J, leaving 11 bases between. The CDR3 nucleotides read TGTGCCAGCAGTTTTAGGAGATGGGGCAATCAGCCCCAGCATTTT. As protein: CASSFRRWGNQPQHF.

This clonotype appeared many times. The V and J genes are TRBV12-3 or TRBV12-4 and TRBJ2-5, with 10 bases aligning to TRBD2. J was trimmed by 5 bases and V by 5 bases; bases with no gene match: 8. The CDR3 runs 15 residues. As DNA, the CDR3 is TGTGCCAGCAGTGATCAGCGGGGGGGCCAGGAGACCCAGTACTTC. As protein: CASSDQRGGQETQYF.

This clonotype was counted many times. J is TRBJ2-2 and V is TRBV5-6, with TRBD1 matching 9 bases. Per the germline V gene, CDR1 is SGHDT and CDR2 is YYEEEE. The junction had 8 bases not matched to a gene; V was cut back by 4 bases and J by 4 bases. The CDR3 runs 16 residues. The CDR3 DNA is TGTGCCAGCAGCGAAACAGGGGGCGATTCCACCGGGGAGCTGTTTTTT. Its protein is CASSETGGDSTGELFF.

The chain links TRBV3-1 to TRBJ2-3; TRBD1 agrees at 7 bases. The CDR3 length is 15 residues. After removal of 4 bases from V and 0 bases from J, the junction contained 4 bases not matched to a gene. Germline V gene lookup returns CDR1 LGHDT and CDR2 YNNKEL (reference sequence). CDR3 bases: TGTGCCAGCAGCCCAGAGGGGGCAAGCACAGATACGCAGTATTTT. The encoded protein is CASSPEGASTDTQYF.

The rearrangement joins TRBV4-3 to TRBJ2-7; D gene uncertain. The CDR3 extends over 14 amino acids. V was shortened by 0 bases and J by 2 bases, with 8 bases between the two germline ends. CDR1 and CDR2 (germline): LGHNA, YSLEER. The CDR3 region is CASSQELYTYEQYF. As DNA, the CDR3 is TGCGCCAGCAGCCAAGAACTGTATACCTACGAGCAGTACTTC.

This clonotype came up a few times. The rearrangement links TRBV29-1 to TRBJ2-1, with 12 bases identical to TRBD2. There are 14 residues in the CDR3. Germline trimming cut 7 bases from V and 8 bases from J; bases unmatched to any gene: 9. The germline V gene has CDR1 SQVTM and CDR2 ANQGSEA. The DNA of the CDR3 is TGCAGCGCTACCTCGGGACTAGCGGGCCATGAGCAGTTCTTC. Amino acid sequence: CSATSGLAGHEQFF.

There are a few counts of this clonotype. The CDR3 DNA reads TGCGCCAGCAGCTTAAACGGGATATTGAACACTGAAGCTTTCTTT. Translating it yields CASSLNGILNTEAFF. The chain has TRBV5-1 and TRBJ1-1; no reliable D call. In germline, CDR1 is SGHRS, CDR2 YFSETQ. The CDR3 is 15 residues long. V was shortened by 2 bases and J by 0 bases, with 11 bases between the two germline ends.

This clonotype was seen many times. This chain connects TRBV29-1 to TRBJ1-1, with 9 bases fitting TRBD1. With V trimmed by 4 bases and J by 6 bases, 9 bases remained unmatched. CDR3 length: 14 residues. CDR1 is SQVTM, CDR2 ANQGSEA, per germline. The CDR3 region is CSVGPPQGASEAFF. In DNA, the CDR3 is TGCAGCGTTGGTCCTCCACAGGGGGCGTCTGAAGCTTTCTTT.